This T cell receptor beta chain is drawn from a study of sequential checkpoint blockade in melanoma (dated by TCRdb to about 2019). A note on the overall study: In a 1:1 randomization, patients received either first-line nivolumab then ipilimumab (arm A) or ipilimumab then nivolumab (arm B). DNA from over 75 pretreatment melanoma tumor samples underwent TCRbeta immunosequencing. Roughly three quarters of the matched pre- and post-treatment tumor biopsy pairs came from the same lesion. Maintenance nivolumab came after both trial sequences. Matched tumor biopsies were taken from about two dozen patients before treatment and at week 13, after single-agent nivolumab (arm A) or ipilimumab (arm B).

TCRbeta CDR3 regions were immunosequenced from genomic DNA with the immunoSEQ Assay. Before high-throughput sequencing, genomic DNA was amplified using bias-controlled multiplex PCR. On the study's bioinformatics: To quantify the absolute abundance of each unique TCRbeta CDR3 region, the sequences were collapsed and filtered. Clonality, defined as 1 minus Pielou's evenness, was calculated using only productive rearrangements. Tumor T-cell fraction was computed by normalizing TCRbeta template counts to usable DNA, estimated from several housekeeping genes. Clones with significantly greater frequencies in on-treatment versus baseline samples were identified using a previously published method. The table was pulled from immuneACCESS by TCRdb, which kept in-frame rearrangements only. Such tables lose some clones; where checked, under half of the loss comes from unresolved V genes, and the rest has no known cause. The D gene and trimming were derived from the DNA, and the V and J assignments and clone size from that table. Counted in this sample were roughly 6,400 clones; under 25% of them appeared once. The top ten constitute approximately 10% of the sample.

CDR1 is given as MNHGY and CDR2 as SAAAGT, both from the germline V gene. Including cysteine and phenylalanine, the CDR3 has 14 amino acids. Solely the CDR3 DNA is kept, with 42 bases framed from the first base. V loses 6 bases at its end and J loses 4 bases; junction bases beyond the gene matches: 9. Results and caveats for the whole study, not just this receptor: Tumor T-cell fraction and clonality were found to correlate with PD-L1 staining and CD8+ T-cell counts but not with mutational load. Patients whose tumor T-cell fraction and clonality increased by week 13 were about 30 times more likely to achieve clinical benefit. Within-arm analyses of tumor T-cell fraction were limited by small sample sizes and reduced statistical power. Among patients in arm A, the nivolumab-first arm, pretreatment tumor TIL clonality was associated with response (P = .04). The response-prediction model combining TCR metrics and mutation burden needs validation in larger, independent patient cohorts.

Per the publication, the treatment or condition label means: randomized to nivolumab then ipilimumab (arm A) or the reverse (arm B). None of the trial patients had been given prior DNA-damaging chemotherapy. Samples came from patients with melanoma in CheckMate 064, a randomized, open-label phase II trial of sequential checkpoint blockade. Genomic DNA from formalin-fixed paraffin-embedded (FFPE) tissue samples was used for tumor TCR sequencing. This clone was found a few times. There is no known antigen for this receptor. No base quality information exists; no much larger clone differs at one position.

The origin of this receptor is a human donor with melanoma. The source material was tumor tissue (inferred from file names), sampled from a patient given nivolumab and ipilimumab in sequence. The receptor chain draws on TRBV6-8 and TRBJ2-7, and 7 junctional nucleotides match TRBD1. The CDR3 protein: CASRIRQGSYEQYF. The sequence in DNA is TGTGCCAGCAGGATCAGACAGGGTTCTTACGAGCAGTACTTC.